The clone carrying this TCR beta chain was recorded many times. Its matching antigen is unknown. Then a second PCR, running roughly 6 to 11 cycles, was carried out with a sample-barcoded 5' primer and a J-beta primer mix. TCRdb passed the 5' RACE reads through MiXCR, listing each CDR3 protein once. Of around 1.7 million distinct CDR3 sequences listed, 28% are singletons. The data were obtained in a study of blood T cells in healthy people across ages. Study-level points and caveats: Considered underestimates were the diversity estimates obtained from one million T cells.

V was clipped by 0 bases and J by 2 bases, with 5 bases between them. The CDR3 is 13 amino acids. The germline V gene encodes CDR1 SGHRS and CDR2 YFSETQ. The gene calls are TRBV5-1 and TRBJ2-5; D gene unclear. This receptor was identified in a woman aged 25 to 39 in good health. Sequencing was carried out using blood. The CDR3 sequence is CASSLGIQETQYF. In nucleotides, the CDR3 is TGCGCCAGCAGCTTGGGGATTCAAGAGACCCAGTACTTC. The whole variable domain, filled in from reference TRBV5-1 and TRBJ2-5, reads KAGVTQTPRYLIKTRGQQVTLSCSPISGHRSVSWYQQTPGQGLQFLFEYFSETQRNKGNFPGRFSGRQFSNSRSEMNVSTLELGDSALYLCASSLGIQETQYFGPGTRLLVL.